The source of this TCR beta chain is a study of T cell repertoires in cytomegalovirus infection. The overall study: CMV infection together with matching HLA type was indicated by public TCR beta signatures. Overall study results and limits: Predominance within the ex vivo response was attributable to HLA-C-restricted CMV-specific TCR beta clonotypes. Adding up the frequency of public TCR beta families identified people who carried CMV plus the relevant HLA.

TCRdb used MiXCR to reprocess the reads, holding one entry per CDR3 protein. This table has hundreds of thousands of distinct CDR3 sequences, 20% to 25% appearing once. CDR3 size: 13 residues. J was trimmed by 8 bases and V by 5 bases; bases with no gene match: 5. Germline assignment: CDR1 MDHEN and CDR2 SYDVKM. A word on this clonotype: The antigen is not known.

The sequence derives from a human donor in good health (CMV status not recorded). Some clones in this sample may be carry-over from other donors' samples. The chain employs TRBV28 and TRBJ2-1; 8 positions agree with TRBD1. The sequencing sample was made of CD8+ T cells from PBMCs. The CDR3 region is CASSTRTGHEQFF. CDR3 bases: TGTGCCAGCAGTACGCGGACAGGGCATGAGCAGTTCTTC.